This passage covers 19 T cell receptor beta chains from one sample sequenced in a study of T cells after yellow fever vaccination. In TCRdb, the 5' RACE reads were re-called with MiXCR into one record per CDR3 protein. The sample includes about 99,000 distinct CDR3 sequences, approximately 5.5% of them seen just once. The sample was CD8+ T cells sorted from PBMCs, taken 10 days after the yellow fever booster vaccination. Receptors were obtained from a man aged 18 to 35 who received the YFV17D yellow fever vaccine.

V usage is TRBV6-5 and J usage is TRBJ1-1; D gene uncertain. V lost 4 bases, J lost 1 base, and 10 bases lay in between. Germline lookup yields CDR1 MNHEY and CDR2 SVGAGI. The CDR3 is 14 residues long. CDR3 DNA sequence: TGTGCCAGCAGTTCGATAGGGAGGAACACTGAAGCTTTCTTT. Translation gives CASSSIGRNTEAFF.

V gene TRBV24-1 combines with J gene TRBJ2-3; D is undetermined. The CDR3 runs 14 residues. The germline CDR1 and CDR2 sequences are KGHDR and SFDVKD. V was trimmed by 0 bases and J by 5 bases, leaving 8 bases between them. CDR3 sequence reads: CATSDLPRKDTQYF. The CDR3, as DNA: TGTGCCACCAGTGATTTGCCGAGGAAAGATACGCAGTATTTT.

The V and J genes are TRBV29-1 and TRBJ2-3, with 10 nucleotides matching TRBD1. The J segment lost 4 bases and the V segment lost 6 bases, leaving 10 bases of the junction unmatched. CDR3 size: 15 residues. Germline V CDR1 and CDR2: SQVTM, ANQGSEA. CDR3 in DNA: TGCAGCGTCTACGGACAGGGGGACCGGGCAGATACGCAGTATTTT. It specifies CSVYGQGDRADTQYF.

The chain joins TRBV19 to TRBJ2-7; D ambiguous. V was shortened by 2 bases and J by 0 bases, with 5 bases between the two germline ends. This CDR3 has 13 residues. Germline V lookup: CDR1 LNHDA, CDR2 SQIVND (reference sequence). In DNA, the CDR3 is TGTGCCAGTAGTATATACCCCTCCTACGAGCAGTACTTC. Protein: CASSIYPSYEQYF.

CDR3 residues: CASSEREVYNEQFF. The CDR3 DNA is TGTGCCAGCAGTGAAAGGGAAGTCTACAATGAGCAGTTCTTC. The gene calls are TRBV6-1 and TRBJ2-1, with no clear D. Germline assignment: CDR1 MNHNS and CDR2 SASEGT. CDR3 length: 14 amino acids. V was shortened by 2 bases and J by 3 bases, with 8 bases between the two germline ends.

In this sample, this clonotype turned up a few times. The chain links TRBV29-1 to TRBJ2-2; D is unresolved. Looked up from germline, CDR1 is SQVTM and CDR2 is ANQGSEA. The CDR3 loop spans 12 amino acids. Trimming cost V 5 bases and J 2 bases, with 6 bases left between them. CDR3 DNA sequence: TGCAGCGTTCTCCTAAACACCGGGGAGCTGTTTTTT. It encodes CSVLLNTGELFF.

Many counts were recorded for this clonotype. The chain links TRBV6-6 to TRBJ2-5, with no clear D. Germline CDR1 is MNHNY and CDR2 is SVGAGI (reference sequence). This CDR3 spans 14 amino acids. Trimming removed 8 bases at V and 3 bases at J, with 16 bases between. The CDR3 sequence: CASQLLGRKETQYF. As DNA, the CDR3 is TGTGCCAGCCAGCTGCTTGGCAGGAAAGAGACCCAGTACTTC.

This clonotype was observed a handful of times. The CDR3 spells CAAQGASYNEQFF. CDR3 nucleotides: TGTGCCGCGCAGGGGGCCTCCTACAATGAGCAGTTCTTC. The chain recombines TRBV7-9 with TRBJ2-1, with 8 positions matching TRBD1. Germline CDR1 and CDR2: SEHNR and FQNEAQ (reference sequence). V shed 11 bases and J 0 bases; nucleotides not matched to a gene: 3. The CDR3 length is 13 residues.

This clonotype was seen a few times. This chain joins TRBV4-2 and TRBJ2-5; D unclear. Between the trimmed V and J ends, which lost 1 base and 14 bases, there was a span of 14 bases. Per germline, CDR1 LGHNA and CDR2 YNFKEQ. This CDR3 has 12 amino acids. As DNA, the CDR3 is TGTGCCAGCAGCCAAGGAGGTTTTCCGATATACTTC. Encoded protein: CASSQGGFPIYF.

The table lists this clonotype with a few counts. The gene calls are TRBV10-3 and TRBJ1-1; 7 nucleotides line up with TRBD1. The J segment lost 1 base and the V segment lost 10 bases, leaving 6 bases of the junction unmatched. Germline values: CDR1 ENHRY, CDR2 SYGVKD. This CDR3 region has 13 residues. The CDR3 bases are TGTGCCACCAGACAGGGCGGGAACACTGAAGCTTTCTTT. Its protein is CATRQGGNTEAFF.

This clonotype was recorded a few times. This sequence joins TRBV11-2 and TRBJ2-3; TRBD2 agrees at 8 bases. The CDR3 spans 16 residues. The V gene's germline CDR1 is SGHAT and CDR2 FQNNGV. V shed 5 bases and J 3 bases; nucleotides not matched to a gene: 10. This CDR3 is CASSLTGGPLTDTQYF. CDR3 coding DNA: TGTGCCAGCAGCCTAACGGGGGGGCCATTAACAGATACGCAGTATTTT.

The chain links TRBV4-1 to TRBJ1-1; TRBD1 matches 7 bases. CDR3 size: 16 residues. The J segment lost 4 bases and the V segment lost 1 base, leaving 9 bases of the junction unmatched. From germline, CDR1 is MGHRA and CDR2 YSYEKL. Written as DNA, the CDR3 is TGCGCCAGCAGCCAAGGCCTAGACAGGGCGGGCACTGAAGCTTTCTTT. As protein: CASSQGLDRAGTEAFF.

This clonotype was detected ten times or more. The V call is TRBV7-2, the J call TRBJ2-5; D remains ambiguous. Germline V gene lookup returns CDR1 SGHTA and CDR2 FQGNSA. V lost 1 base, J lost 8 bases, and 8 bases lay in between. The CDR3 runs to 12 residues. CDR3 in DNA: TGTGCCAGCAGCTTAGAAGGGTTTACCCAGTACTTC. It translates to CASSLEGFTQYF.

This clonotype was detected a few times. The CDR3 spells CASSAGVGANVLTF. CDR3 nucleotide sequence: TGTGCCAGCAGTGCAGGGGTCGGGGCCAACGTCCTGACTTTC. This sequence joins TRBV5-5 and TRBJ2-6; perhaps TRBD1 as D (6 bases). This CDR3 has 14 residues. V gave up 5 bases and J gave up 4 bases, with 10 bases separating them. Germline CDR1 is SGHKS and CDR2 is YYEKEE (reference sequence).

The chain has TRBV9 and TRBJ2-1, with D perhaps TRBD1 or TRBD2 (6 bases each). The CDR3 is made up of 15 amino acids. V was shortened by 1 base and J by 4 bases, with 12 bases between the two germline ends. Germline CDR1 SGDLS, CDR2 YYNGEE. The CDR3 bases are TGTGCCAGCAGCGTATGGGGGGCATCTTACAATGAGCAGTTCTTC. This translates into CASSVWGASYNEQFF.

The chain couples TRBV4-1 to TRBJ2-1; 14 nucleotides match TRBD2. The length of the CDR3 is 17 residues. V trimming: 2 bases; J trimming: 4 bases; junction bases outside the gene matches: 4. Germline CDR1 reads MGHRA; CDR2 reads YSYEKL. CDR3 in amino acids: CASSQYGTSGSYNEQFF. In DNA form, the CDR3 reads TGCGCCAGCAGCCAATATGGGACTAGCGGGAGTTACAATGAGCAGTTCTTC.

This clonotype showed up just a few times. The V gene is TRBV19, the J gene TRBJ2-1, with D possibly being TRBD2 (5 bases). Per germline, CDR1 LNHDA and CDR2 SQIVND (reference sequence). Trimming pared 5 bases from V and 0 bases from J, leaving 11 bases between. The CDR3 consists of 15 residues. The CDR3 loop is CASSVSESSYNEQFF. The CDR3 DNA follows: TGTGCCAGTAGTGTTAGCGAGAGCTCCTACAATGAGCAGTTCTTC.

This clonotype was observed a few times. The DNA for the CDR3 is TGTGCCAGCAGTCGATACCGGGAACCCCACTACGAGCAGTACTTC. It specifies CASSRYREPHYEQYF. The rearrangement uses TRBV7-6 and TRBJ2-7, with D perhaps matching TRBD2 (5 bases). The CDR3 has 15 amino acids. The germline gives CDR1 SGHVS, CDR2 FNYEAQ. The V end was cut by 6 bases, the J end by 3 bases, with 18 bases between.

This clonotype was detected many times. V gene TRBV29-1 combines with J gene TRBJ2-5; unclear D gene. CDR3 length equals 12 residues. Trimming pared 3 bases from V and 0 bases from J, leaving 5 bases between. Germline V gene lookup returns CDR1 SQVTM and CDR2 ANQGSEA. DNA for the CDR3: TGCAGCGTTGATACAAACCAAGAGACCCAGTACTTC. Amino acids: CSVDTNQETQYF.